These 14 T cell receptor beta chains share one sample of origin, sequenced in a study of blood T cell repertoires in COVID-19. Only in-frame clones appear in the TCRdb table, and some are missing; sequencing was by immunoSEQ multiplex PCR. The data contain about 170,000 clones, 65% to 85% of them singletons. The sample consisted of peripheral blood. The receptors derive from a woman aged 55-70 years with acute or convalescent COVID-19.

This clone was seen only once. The chain combines TRBV28 with TRBJ1-2; maybe TRBD1 (5 bases). The germline gives CDR1 MDHEN, CDR2 SYDVKM. Deletions cut 7 bases from V and 3 bases from J, with 9 bases between. This CDR3 comprises 12 residues. CDR3 in DNA: TGTGCCAGCAAACCACAGGACTATGGCTACACCTTC. This translates into CASKPQDYGYTF.

The chain employs TRBV12-3 or TRBV12-4 and TRBJ1-3; D is unclear. The V gene lost 6 bases and the J gene lost 4 bases, with 10 bases spanning the gap. The CDR3 runs to 13 residues. Here the CDR3 DNA reads TGTGCCAGCAGCCTAATACGGGGAAACACCATATATTTT. Residues: CASSLIRGNTIYF.

This clone was seen just once. The V call is TRBV4-2, the J call TRBJ1-2; D is perhaps TRBD1 (6 bases). CDR1 LGHNA and CDR2 YNFKEQ come from the germline V gene. This CDR3 is built from 15 residues. The V and J ends lost 1 base and 2 bases respectively, with 11 bases between them. The CDR3 DNA follows: TGTGCCAGCAGCCAAGTAGGTGGACAGAACTATGGCTACACCTTC. Amino acids: CASSQVGGQNYGYTF.

The sample holds one count of this clone. The rearrangement joins TRBV5-1 to TRBJ2-2; TRBD2 aligns across 10 bases. The CDR3 runs to 15 residues. The V and J ends lost 1 base and 6 bases, in that order; junction bases with no gene match: 3. The V gene's germline CDR1 is SGHRS and CDR2 YFSETQ. The CDR3 DNA sequence: TGCGCCAGCAGCTTGAGCCTAGCGGGGGCCGGGGAGCTGTTTTTT. Its translation is CASSLSLAGAGELFF.

The chain carries TRBV9 and TRBJ1-1; 10 bases map to TRBD1. CDR3 length: 15 amino acids. Trimming took 4 bases from V and 6 from J; bases not matched to a gene: 9. The V gene's germline CDR1 is SGDLS and CDR2 YYNGEE. The CDR3, as DNA: TGTGCCAGCAGCCCCCAGGACAGGGGGTTGGCTGAAGCTTTCTTT. It translates to CASSPQDRGLAEAFF.

V gene TRBV2 combines with J gene TRBJ1-5; TRBD1 matches 8 bases. After removal of 8 bases from V and 4 bases from J, the junction contained 13 bases not matched to a gene. The CDR3 is 16 residues long. Germline lookup yields CDR1 SNHLY and CDR2 FYNNEI. As DNA, the CDR3 is TGTGCCAGCCAAAGCTCTAGGACAGGGAGGAATCAGCCCCAGCATTTT. This translates into CASQSSRTGRNQPQHF.

The chain carries TRBV6-2 or TRBV6-3 and TRBJ2-2, with 8 bases fitting TRBD2. Per germline, CDR1 MNHEY and CDR2 SVGEGT. CDR3 length: 17 amino acids. V lost 2 bases to trimming and J lost 7 bases; unmatched junction nucleotides: 12. CDR3: CASSYTPPGGAGGELFF. CDR3 in DNA: TGTGCCAGCAGTTACACGCCCCCGGGGGGGGCGGGCGGGGAGCTGTTTTTT.

The genes are TRBV6-2 or TRBV6-3 and TRBJ1-5; D is perhaps TRBD1 (6 bases). Between the trimmed V and J ends, which lost 2 bases and 1 base, there was a span of 21 bases. This CDR3 spans 19 amino acids. From germline, CDR1 is MNHEY and CDR2 SVGEGT. The CDR3 protein is CASSYLGLTGFLSNQPQHF. CDR3 sequence (DNA): TGTGCCAGCAGTTACCTTGGTCTAACAGGGTTCTTGAGCAATCAGCCCCAGCATTTT.

The gene calls are TRBV5-1 and TRBJ2-4; perhaps TRBD2 as D (5 bases). Germline CDR1 SGHRS, CDR2 YFSETQ. The germline V and J ends were trimmed by 4 bases and 6 bases, with 14 bases remaining between them. There are 14 residues in the CDR3. The CDR3 coding sequence is TGCGCCAGCAGCCTAAGCGAGGCGGGAAACATTCAGTACTTC. Protein: CASSLSEAGNIQYF. Supplemented by reference TRBV5-1 and TRBJ2-4, the full variable domain reads KAGVTQTPRYLIKTRGQQVTLSCSPISGHRSVSWYQQTPGQGLQFLFEYFSETQRNKGNFPGRFSGRQFSNSRSEMNVSTLELGDSALYLCASSLSEAGNIQYFGAGTRLSVL.

This clone came up once. The chain has TRBV28 and TRBJ1-1; 9 bases are a match to TRBD1. Germline V gene lookup returns CDR1 MDHEN and CDR2 SYDVKM. Germline trimming cut 7 bases from V and 7 bases from J; bases unmatched to any gene: 10. This CDR3 has 14 residues. The DNA for the CDR3 is TGTGCCAGCAAAAGGGCCGGGACAGGGATTGAAGCTTTCTTT. It yields the protein CASKRAGTGIEAFF.

V usage is TRBV6-1 and J usage is TRBJ2-5; D possibly corresponds to TRBD1 (5 bases). The germline gives CDR1 MNHNS, CDR2 SASEGT. CDR3 length: 15 amino acids. With 0 bases removed from V and 5 bases from J, the gap between germline ends came to 13 bases. CDR3 protein: CASSEADMTAETQYF. In DNA, the CDR3 is TGTGCCAGCAGTGAAGCGGACATGACGGCGGAGACCCAGTACTTC.

The rearrangement links TRBV18 to TRBJ1-6; D ambiguous. CDR3 length: 13 residues. The V end lost 5 bases, the J end lost 9 bases, and 11 bases lay between the germline ends. The germline V gene has CDR1 KGHSH and CDR2 LQKENI. CDR3 nucleotides: TGTGCCAGCTCATCTACCTTCGGTTCACCCCTCCACTTT. It yields the protein CASSSTFGSPLHF. The full variable domain, with the rest looked up from reference TRBV18 and TRBJ1-6, is NAGVMQNPRHLVRRRGQEARLRCSPMKGHSHVYWYRQLPEEGLKFMVYLQKENIIDESGMPKERFSAEFPKEGPSILRIQQVVRGDSAAYFCASSSTFGSPLHFGNGTRLTVT.

The chain carries TRBV7-9 and TRBJ1-1; no clear D. Per germline, CDR1 SEHNR and CDR2 FQNEAQ (reference sequence). V gave up 7 bases and J gave up 6 bases, with 15 bases separating them. This CDR3 comprises 13 residues. CDR3 in amino acids: CASTSTAGAEAFF. The CDR3 DNA is TGTGCCAGCACCTCAACCGCCGGGGCTGAAGCTTTCTTT.

The chain uses TRBV2 and TRBJ2-5, with 12 bases matching TRBD1. Germline V gene lookup returns CDR1 SNHLY and CDR2 FYNNEI. The CDR3 is made up of 14 amino acids. Trimming removed 4 bases from V and 6 bases from J; junction bases left unmatched: 3. Here the CDR3 reads CASSAGTGGKTQYF. Here the CDR3 DNA reads TGTGCCAGCAGTGCAGGGACAGGGGGCAAGACCCAGTACTTC.